These 5 T cell receptor beta chains share one sample of origin, sequenced in a study of shared clonotypes between healthy human individuals. The method was immunoSEQ multiplex PCR; TCRdb's version includes in-frame clones alone and lacks a portion of them. Among about 2.3 million clones listed, less than 95% were seen once. The source material was naive CD4+ T cells from PBMCs. Subset in this sample: CD45RA+ positively selected. Source of these receptors: a man between 18 and 35 years old in good health. Some clones in this sample may be carry-over from other donors' samples.

The V call is TRBV2, the J call TRBJ2-2; 8 positions agree with TRBD1. The CDR3 sequence is 14 residues long. Germline V CDR1 and CDR2: SNHLY, FYNNEI. J gave up 5 bases and V 11 bases, and 10 bases lay outside the gene matches. The CDR3 reads CAGQTGARTGELFF. The CDR3 bases are TGTGCCGGTCAGACAGGGGCCCGGACCGGGGAGCTGTTTTTT.

J is TRBJ1-2 and V is TRBV6-1; possibly TRBD1 for D (6 bases). Germline CDR1 MNHNS, CDR2 SASEGT. This CDR3 comprises 14 residues. V lost 7 bases and J 0 bases, leaving 12 bases between the germline ends. The CDR3 sequence: CASNPTGPNYGYTF. The CDR3 nucleotides are TGTGCCAGCAACCCGACAGGCCCTAACTATGGCTACACCTTC.

This rearrangement joins TRBV5-4 to TRBJ2-5, with TRBD2 matching 9 bases. This CDR3 has 16 amino acids. Trimming cost V 4 bases and J 4 bases; bases outside gene matches: 11. Germline assignment: CDR1 SGHNT and CDR2 YYREEE (reference sequence). The CDR3 bases are TGTGCCAGCAGCCGCTCCAAGACTAGCGGCTCAGAGACCCAGTACTTC. Translation gives CASSRSKTSGSETQYF.

The V and J genes are TRBV11-2 and TRBJ1-5; unclear D gene. Germline assignment: CDR1 SGHAT and CDR2 FQNNGV. This CDR3 has 13 amino acids. Trimming took off 1 base at V and 7 bases at J, with 8 bases between the two ends. CDR3 in DNA: TGTGCCAGCAGCTTAGTTCCGGGCCAGCCCCAGCATTTT. Its translation is CASSLVPGQPQHF.

The chain uses TRBV28 and TRBJ1-4; D remains unclear. This CDR3 region has 16 residues. The germline V gene encodes CDR1 MDHEN and CDR2 SYDVKM. The germline V and J ends were trimmed by 7 bases and 3 bases, with 18 bases remaining between them. The CDR3 protein is CASKGGQAAANEKLFF. As DNA, the CDR3 is TGTGCCAGCAAGGGCGGGCAGGCGGCGGCTAATGAAAAACTGTTTTTT.